This T cell receptor (beta chain) was sequenced during a study of shared clonotypes between healthy human individuals. The junction had 11 bases not matched to a gene; V was cut back by 8 bases and J by 3 bases. Germline V gives CDR1 MDHEN, CDR2 SYDVKM. CDR3 length equals 15 residues. Only in-frame clones appear in the TCRdb table, and some are missing; sequencing was by immunoSEQ multiplex PCR. The profile covers about 1.5 million clones, with roughly 96% appearing a single time and approximately 1.1% taken by the ten largest. The source of this sequence is a man aged 30-40 years in good health. The chain has TRBV28 and TRBJ1-2; 8 nucleotides line up with TRBD1. The sequenced sample consisted of naive CD4+ T cells sorted from blood. Subset described: CD45RA+ positively selected. CDR3 nucleotide sequence: TGTGCCAGCGTGGCACCCGGGACAGGCTACTATGGCTACACCTTC. It encodes CASVAPGTGYYGYTF.